This TCR beta chain is from a study of CD8+ T cells in alopecia areata. Study details: Each day, treated patients took oral tofacitinib twice, at 5 to 10 mg per dose.

Regarding this clone: Its specificity is unknown.

Treatment noted: oral pan-JAK inhibitor, 5-10 mg twice daily. General study results and limits: Mice showed TCR sharing more clearly than patients did, possibly owing to HLA. Many expanded lesional clones persisted during tofacitinib (in both scalp and blood).

RNA was extracted and reverse transcribed into cDNA as the sequencing template. Measured with immunoSEQ multiplex PCR; TCRdb has only the in-frame clones, and not every one. The sample shows a few hundred thousand clones, roughly three fifths of them seen only once. V lost 2 bases to trimming and J lost 4 bases, with 11 bases between them. The CDR3 has 14 residues. This TCR was recovered from a human donor with alopecia areata. The sequencing here drew on CD4+ T cells sorted from blood, taken around week 42, from a patient treated with tofacitinib. This chain uses TRBV23-1 with TRBJ1-1, with a possible D match to TRBD1 (5 bases). TRBV23-1 counts as an open reading frame of uncertain function. The CDR3 DNA follows: TGCGCCAGCAGTCAAGCAGGGACGGTCACTGAAGCTTTCTTT. As protein: CASSQAGTVTEAFF.